This TCR beta chain was identified during a study of shared clonotypes between healthy human individuals (dated by TCRdb to about 2020). About the full investigation: The cohort comprised a couple of women and a few men aged 18 to 49 years. The study deeply sequenced blood TCR repertoires of 5 or 6 healthy adults to estimate repertoire size and the extent of clonotype sharing between individuals. Each donor's leukapheresis produced roughly between roughly 0.85 and 9.5 billion PBMCs. Different laboratories and diverse techniques were used to prepare libraries and sequence TCR repertoires, to increase sequencing depth and limit assay-specific biases. Findings and caveats that apply to the study as a whole: Sampling was restricted to blood, and TCR repertoires in tissue are likely to differ from TCR repertoires in blood. The small number of donors limited the genetic and exposure-history diversity represented. Pairwise subsampling indicated that sequencing depth was expected to affect the degree of clonotype sharing among donors.

Healthy HIV-negative adults with no recently reported acute infections or vaccinations were included as donors. All donors were Caucasian adults living in Nashville, Tennessee, USA. In the unsorted samples, 70 million to 95 million PBMCs were counted, and genomic DNA was extracted using the QIAamp DNA Blood Mini kit. Blood was obtained by leukapheresis, after which PBMCs were separated by Ficoll-Histopaque density gradient centrifugation and cryopreserved in liquid nitrogen vapor phase. Concerning this clone: It has no known antigen specificity. No base qualities exist here, and no much larger clone lies one base off it.

TCR CDR3 regions were amplified from genomic DNA by multiplex PCR using the deep immunoSEQ assay. Extracted genomic DNA from each cell subset was distributed evenly across all wells of several immunoSEQ 96-well plates, and each plate was treated as a replicate. For unsorted PBMC, roughly 0.3 ug of genomic DNA, equivalent to 30,000 to 35,000 T cell genomes, went into each replicate PCR. Unsorted PBMC genomic DNA was sequenced across ten immunoSEQ deep assay plates. The purified libraries were quantified using a Qubit 3.0 fluorometer, sized with a Bioanalyzer 2100, and then quantified again using the KAPA Library Quantification kit. Every immunoSEQ 96-well plate was sequenced on a separate single-read 150-cycle Illumina NextSeq 550 flow cell. The authors' analysis ran thus. Because only junctional sequences without quality scores were contained in the immunoSEQ output, filtering matching that applied to full-length reads could not be performed. To assign V/J genes and CDR3, sequences were annotated using PyIR, a Python wrapper for IgBLAST v1.9, with IMGT germline references. Reads were filtered out if the reads had weak V/J assignments (E-value above 1e-6), no CDR3, stop codons, out-of-frame junctions, or ambiguous translated residues. V3J clonotypes were defined as sequences sharing an identical inferred V gene, J gene, and CDR3 amino acid sequence. To compute the percentage overlap between repertoires, the number of shared unique clonotypes was divided by the size of the smaller repertoire. Richness of each repertoire was evaluated using RTK rarefaction, the Chao1 estimator, and Recon v2.1 estimates of unobserved clonotypes. Drawn from immuneACCESS, this table holds only the in-frame rearrangements with V and J called that TCRdb kept. Clones are partly lost; checked studies trace under half to an unresolved V gene and leave the rest unexplained. That table furnishes V, J and clone size, whereas the DNA furnished D and trimming. Recorded for this sample are roughly 450,000 clones; 70% to 80% of them occurred a single time. The top ten constitute roughly 13% of the sample.

The material sequenced was PBMCs. The receptor was isolated from a woman between 40 and 50 years old in good health. Some clones in this sample may be carry-over from other donors' samples.

The CDR3: CASSVVVGDTGELFF. The DNA reads as follows: TGTGCCAGCAGCGTAGTAGTGGGAGACACCGGGGAGCTGTTTTTT. This receptor chain uses TRBV9 and TRBJ2-2; a weak D assignment points to TRBD2 (5 bases agree). According to the germline V gene, CDR1 reads SGDLS and CDR2 reads YYNGEE. V gives up 0 bases and J gives up 3 bases, and the segment between their germline ends measures 9 bases. The CDR3 holds 15 amino acids from the cysteine to the phenylalanine. The DNA shown is the 45-base CDR3, in frame from base 1. Extended through the reference TRBV9 and TRBJ2-2 proteins, this CDR3 yields the full variable domain: DSGVTQTPKHLITATGQRVTLRCSPRSGDLSVYWYQQSLDQGLQFLIQYYNGEERAKGNILERFSAQQFPDLHSELNLSSLELGDSALYFCASSVVVGDTGELFFGEGSRLTVL.